The 5 T cell receptor beta chains given below trace back to one sample, sequenced in a study of Graves' ophthalmopathy and Graves' hyperthyroidism. Researchers took RNA transcripts and amplified TCR beta CDR3 regions from them. An opening RT-PCR round employed HTBI primers and preceded a second-round multiplex PCR. TCRdb reprocessed the multiplex PCR reads via MiXCR and lists one record per CDR3 protein. The data contain under 350,000 distinct CDR3 sequences, 15% to 20% of them singletons. Specimen: peripheral blood. These receptors were taken from an adult man with Graves' ophthalmopathy.

This clonotype was detected many times. This chain connects TRBV12-3 or TRBV12-4 to TRBJ2-5; 9 bases line up with TRBD1. Germline trimming cut 6 bases from V and 0 bases from J; bases unmatched to any gene: 5. There are 15 residues in the CDR3. CDR3 amino acids: CASSGRDRDQETQYF. CDR3 sequence (DNA): TGTGCCAGCAGCGGCCGGGACAGGGACCAAGAGACCCAGTACTTC.

The chain couples TRBV11-2 to TRBJ2-7; 9 bases match TRBD2. J lost 9 bases, V lost 5 bases, and 11 bases had no gene match. Looked up from germline, CDR1 is SGHAT and CDR2 is FQNNGV. The CDR3 has 14 amino acids. The CDR3 DNA reads TGTGCCAGCAGCCGCCTAGCGGGGAGTATGGGGCAGTACTTC. Translating gives CASSRLAGSMGQYF.

This clonotype has ten or more counts. This sequence may be a read error, since a much larger clone differs from it by one base. The gene calls are TRBV7-9 and TRBJ1-2; D is possibly TRBD1 (6 bases). The CDR3 spans 14 residues. Germline CDR1 SEHNR, CDR2 FQNEAQ (reference sequence). The CDR3 DNA reads TGTGCCTGCAGCTTATTACAGGGTTACTATGGCTACACCTTC. Translated: CACSLLQGYYGYTF.

This clonotype was detected ten times or more. This rearrangement joins TRBV6-5 to TRBJ2-4; D possibly corresponds to TRBD1 (5 bases). Per germline, CDR1 MNHEY and CDR2 SVGAGI. Trimming cost V 9 bases and J 1 base, with 16 bases left between them. CDR3 size: 15 residues. The CDR3 DNA is TGTGCCAGTAAAGACTGGGGCCGGGCCAAAAACATTCAGTACTTC. Amino acids: CASKDWGRAKNIQYF.

This clonotype was detected many times. This sequence joins TRBV12-3 or TRBV12-4 and TRBJ2-7; either TRBD1 or TRBD2 may supply D (5 bases each). V was clipped by 6 bases and J by 5 bases, with 17 bases between them. This CDR3 contains 14 residues. The CDR3 loop reads CASRRGAGYDEQYF. In DNA, the CDR3 is TGTGCCAGCAGACGAGGGGCAGGGTACGACGAGCAGTACTTC.